The 18 T cell receptor beta chains given below trace back to one sample, sequenced in a study of cytomegalovirus exposure and HLA in healthy donors. PCR used 60 Vbeta primers and 13 Jbeta primers. Assay used: immunoSEQ multiplex PCR; TCRdb lists only in-frame clones, some missing. The repertoire holds some 180,000 clones, with roughly 87% as singletons. Material for sequencing was PBMCs. The receptors here all came from a girl under three years old in good health and CMV-seronegative.

This clone has a handful of counts. The chain has TRBV5-6 and TRBJ1-1, with 9 bases that match TRBD1. Germline V gene sequence: CDR1 SGHDT, CDR2 YYEEEE. The CDR3 contains 13 residues. The J segment lost 9 bases and the V segment lost 3 bases, leaving 6 bases of the junction unmatched. The CDR3 sequence is CASSSTGGRKAFF. In nucleotides, the CDR3 is TGTGCCAGCAGCTCCACAGGGGGCAGGAAAGCTTTCTTT.

In DNA form, the CDR3 reads TGTGCCAGCAGCTCTCACAATGAGCAGTTCTTC. Translation gives CASSSHNEQFF. The chain couples TRBV5-6 to TRBJ2-1; unclear D gene. Germline values: CDR1 SGHDT, CDR2 YYEEEE. CDR3 length: 11 amino acids. Trimming pared 3 bases from V and 5 bases from J, leaving 3 bases between.

This chain's CDR3 is CASSLQVTDGYTF. The CDR3, as DNA: TGTGCCAGCAGCCTACAGGTTACCGATGGCTACACCTTC. This chain connects TRBV7-2 to TRBJ1-2; possibly TRBD1 for D (5 bases). The CDR3 spans 13 residues. The germline CDR1 and CDR2 sequences are SGHTA and FQGNSA. V was cut by 5 bases and J by 6 bases, with 13 bases left in between.

This sequence joins TRBV12-5 and TRBJ2-3; 8 nucleotides match TRBD2. CDR1 LGHNT and CDR2 FRNRAP come from the germline V gene. This CDR3 comprises 13 residues. The V gene end was trimmed by 8 bases and the J gene end by 3 bases; junction bases not matched to a gene: 4. The CDR3 nucleotides read TGTGCTAGTTCATCGGGGGGGACAGATACGCAGTATTTT. It yields the protein CASSSGGTDTQYF.

This rearrangement joins TRBV13 to TRBJ2-3, with 9 bases aligning to TRBD2. Trimming at V came to 3 bases and at J to 1 base, leaving 8 bases not matched to a gene. Germline V lookup: CDR1 PRHDT, CDR2 FYEKMQ (reference sequence). The CDR3 covers 17 residues. The DNA for the CDR3 is TGTGCCAGCAGCTTGACGCTAGCGGGGCCTCGCACAGATACGCAGTATTTT. It encodes CASSLTLAGPRTDTQYF.

For this clone: This same CDR3 is encoded by further DNA sequences in the sample. The V gene is TRBV19, the J gene TRBJ2-3; 11 bases line up with TRBD2. The CDR3 loop spans 15 amino acids. Germline-derived CDR1 and CDR2 are LNHDA and SQIVND (reference sequence). V shed 3 bases and J 3 bases; nucleotides not matched to a gene: 2. CDR3 in amino acids: CASSILAGGTDTQYF. CDR3 bases: TGTGCCAGTAGTATTTTAGCGGGAGGGACAGATACGCAGTATTTT.

V usage is TRBV6-6 and J usage is TRBJ1-1; D is ambiguous. The germline V gene encodes CDR1 MNHNY and CDR2 SVGAGI (reference sequence). CDR3 length: 14 residues. V gave up 4 bases and J gave up 4 bases, with 13 bases separating them. CDR3 loop: CASSFGGGSTEAFF. The CDR3 bases are TGTGCCAGCAGTTTCGGTGGCGGGTCCACTGAAGCTTTCTTT.

The chain recombines TRBV25-1 with TRBJ2-3, with D tentatively TRBD1 (6 bases). The V and J ends lost 6 bases and 3 bases respectively, with 7 bases between them. CDR1 and CDR2 from the germline V gene are MGHDK and SYGVNS. The CDR3 runs to 12 residues. CDR3 sequence (DNA): TGTGCCAGCAGCAGGGGAACAGATACGCAGTATTTT. Translated, it gives CASSRGTDTQYF.

This sequence joins TRBV7-9 and TRBJ1-4; 8 bases agree with TRBD1. V dropped 5 bases and J dropped 4; count of bases not matched to a gene: 6. Germline loops: CDR1 SEHNR, CDR2 FQNEAQ (reference sequence). CDR3 length: 15 amino acids. The CDR3 nucleotides read TGTGCCAGCAGCGGTAGGACAGGGAGTAATGAAAAACTGTTTTTT. Its translation is CASSGRTGSNEKLFF.

Details on this clone: Other DNA sequences within the sample encode an identical CDR3. This rearrangement joins TRBV27 to TRBJ1-6, with D maybe TRBD1 (5 bases). This CDR3 region has 13 residues. Germline lookup yields CDR1 MNHEY and CDR2 SMNVEV (reference sequence). The V and J ends lost 6 bases and 11 bases respectively, with 14 bases between them. The CDR3: CASSIKGLAPLHF. The CDR3 DNA follows: TGTGCCAGCAGCATCAAGGGGCTGGCACCCCTCCACTTT.

This CDR3 reads CASSITAGVGSPLHF. CDR3 DNA: TGTGCCAGTAGTATTACGGCAGGGGTAGGGTCACCCCTCCACTTT. V gene TRBV19 combines with J gene TRBJ1-6, with D perhaps matching TRBD1 (6 bases). The CDR3 extends over 15 amino acids. The germline V gene has CDR1 LNHDA and CDR2 SQIVND (reference sequence). Deletions cut 3 bases from V and 10 bases from J, with 16 bases between. Combining the CDR3 with reference TRBV19 and TRBJ1-6 gives the whole variable domain DGGITQSPKYLFRKEGQNVTLSCEQNLNHDAMYWYRQDPGQGLRLIYYSQIVNDFQKGDIAEGYSVSREKKESFPLTVTSAQKNPTAFYLCASSITAGVGSPLHFGNGTRLTVT.

The chain uses TRBV29-1 and TRBJ1-2; D possibly corresponds to TRBD1 (5 bases). Germline loops: CDR1 SQVTM, CDR2 ANQGSEA. V lost 2 bases, J lost 3 bases, and 16 bases lay in between. This CDR3 is built from 15 residues. The DNA of the CDR3 is TGCAGCGTTGAATCCTGGACACCCGACTACTATGGCTACACCTTC. Encoded protein: CSVESWTPDYYGYTF.

V and J are TRBV5-5 and TRBJ2-7; D might be TRBD1 (6 bases). This CDR3 spans 16 amino acids. V lost 4 bases and J 3 bases, leaving 20 bases between the germline ends. Per the germline V gene, CDR1 is SGHKS and CDR2 is YYEKEE (reference sequence). CDR3 coding DNA: TGTGCCAGCAGCCCCCCCGCACAGGGTGGGTTCTACGAGCAGTACTTC. Amino acid sequence: CASSPPAQGGFYEQYF.

The rearrangement joins TRBV19 to TRBJ2-2; D is perhaps TRBD1 (6 bases). The CDR3 totals 15 residues. Trimming removed 4 bases from V and 6 bases from J, with 15 bases in between. Germline values: CDR1 LNHDA, CDR2 SQIVND (reference sequence). CDR3 DNA: TGTGCCAGTAGTAAAAGGACAGATTCCGCCGGGGAGCTGTTTTTT. This gives the protein CASSKRTDSAGELFF.

The chain has TRBV7-3 and TRBJ2-2, with D perhaps matching TRBD2 (5 bases). The CDR3 runs to 14 residues. CDR1 SGHTA and CDR2 FQGTGA come from the germline V gene. V lost 1 base to trimming and J lost 7 bases, with 10 bases between them. The CDR3 reads CASSLSPGYGELFF. DNA for the CDR3: TGTGCCAGCAGCTTAAGTCCGGGGTACGGGGAGCTGTTTTTT. Using reference TRBV7-3 and TRBJ2-2 for the parts outside the CDR3, the full variable domain is GAGVSQTPSNKVTEKGKYVELRCDPISGHTALYWYRQSLGQGPEFLIYFQGTGAADDSGLPNDRFFAVRPEGSVSTLKIQRTERGDSAVYLCASSLSPGYGELFFGEGSRLTVL.

Written as DNA, the CDR3 is TGTGCCAGCAGTTTATTGGCGGGAGCGGGCACTGAAGCTTTCTTT. It translates to CASSLLAGAGTEAFF. The genes are TRBV27 and TRBJ1-1; D is unresolved. The germline V and J ends were trimmed by 1 base and 4 bases, with 13 bases remaining between them. Germline CDR1 is MNHEY and CDR2 is SMNVEV (reference sequence). The CDR3 sequence is 15 residues long.

This clone came up once. The genes are TRBV5-1 and TRBJ2-4, with TRBD1 as a possible D gene (6 bases). V was clipped by 0 bases and J by 6 bases, with 10 bases between them. The length of the CDR3 is 14 residues. The germline V gene encodes CDR1 SGHRS and CDR2 YFSETQ. The CDR3 sequence: CASSLEGVLNIQYF. CDR3 sequence (DNA): TGCGCCAGCAGCTTGGAGGGGGTACTAAACATTCAGTACTTC.

The chain joins TRBV7-9 to TRBJ2-3, with 9 bases fitting TRBD2. Germline lookup yields CDR1 SEHNR and CDR2 FQNEAQ (reference sequence). V lost 4 bases to trimming and J lost 4 bases; unmatched junction nucleotides: 6. CDR3 length: 15 residues. This CDR3 is CASSSAAGGPDTQYF. The CDR3 bases are TGTGCCAGCAGCTCTGCAGCGGGAGGCCCAGATACGCAGTATTTT.